Presented here are 29 T cell receptor beta chains from one specimen sequenced in a study of T cell responses to AZD1222 COVID-19 vaccine. Sequenced by immunoSEQ multiplex PCR; TCRdb stores in-frame clones only, minus some. The data contain more than 95,000 clones, 90% of them singletons. Here the sequenced sample was peripheral blood, taken on day 0 of MenACWY control vaccination. All receptors derive from an adult in good health.

The chain carries TRBV7-9 and TRBJ2-2, with 9 bases aligning to TRBD2. CDR1 is SEHNR and CDR2 is FQNEAQ in the germline V gene (reference sequence). This CDR3 is built from 19 residues. V shed 3 bases and J 2 bases; nucleotides not matched to a gene: 13. CDR3 region: CASSLGTSGLFFNTGELFF. The CDR3 nucleotides are TGTGCCAGCAGCTTGGGAACTAGCGGGTTATTCTTCAACACCGGGGAGCTGTTTTTT.

The rearrangement joins TRBV5-6 to TRBJ2-3, with TRBD2 matching 10 bases. The J segment lost 0 bases and the V segment lost 3 bases, leaving 7 bases of the junction unmatched. Looked up from germline, CDR1 is SGHDT and CDR2 is YYEEEE. CDR3 length equals 17 residues. Here the CDR3 DNA reads TGTGCCAGCAGCTCCAAGATACTAGCGGGGAGCACAGATACGCAGTATTTT. Amino acids: CASSSKILAGSTDTQYF. Based on the CDR3 plus reference TRBV5-6 and TRBJ2-3, the full variable domain is DAGVTQSPTHLIKTRGQQVTLRCSPKSGHDTVSWYQQALGQGPQFIFQYYEEEERQRGNFPDRFSGHQFPNYSSELNVNALLLGDSALYLCASSSKILAGSTDTQYFGPGTRLTVL.

The rearrangement uses TRBV18 and TRBJ2-3; 8 bases fit TRBD2. The trim removed 3 bases at V and 3 bases at J, leaving 8 bases unmatched. This CDR3 is built from 16 residues. The germline gives CDR1 KGHSH, CDR2 LQKENI. Here the CDR3 reads CASSPYSGKGTDTQYF. Written as DNA, the CDR3 is TGTGCCAGCTCACCCTATAGCGGGAAGGGAACAGATACGCAGTATTTT.

As to this clone: Other nucleotide sequences from this sample produce the same CDR3. The gene calls are TRBV28 and TRBJ1-3, with D possibly matching TRBD1 (6 bases). V gave up 2 bases and J gave up 4 bases, with 9 bases separating them. The CDR3 spans 14 residues. The germline V gene has CDR1 MDHEN and CDR2 SYDVKM. CDR3 loop: CASSLGTSGNTIYF. CDR3 DNA sequence: TGTGCCAGCAGTTTAGGGACATCCGGAAACACCATATATTTT.

The CDR3 DNA follows: TGTGCCATCGGTAGTGCTGAGAGCTCCTACGAGCAGTACTTC. It codes for CAIGSAESSYEQYF. The rearrangement uses TRBV10-3 and TRBJ2-7, with D unresolved. Trimming removed 8 bases at V and 0 bases at J, with 14 bases between. CDR1 and CDR2 (germline): ENHRY, SYGVKD. This CDR3 comprises 14 residues.

J is TRBJ1-3 and V is TRBV5-5; weak D call: TRBD1 (5 bases). Trimming stripped 2 bases from V and 0 bases from J, with 18 bases between. Germline V CDR1 and CDR2: SGHKS, YYEKEE (reference sequence). The CDR3 length is 18 residues. The CDR3: CASSLTGAGTSSGNTIYF. CDR3 nucleotide sequence: TGTGCCAGCAGCTTAACTGGGGCGGGGACCAGCTCTGGAAACACCATATATTTT.

The rearrangement uses TRBV21-1 and TRBJ2-3. TRBV21-1 has pseudogene status. There are 16 residues in the CDR3. CDR3 DNA: TGTGCCAGCAGCTCCTTGATGTTCTCTGGCACAGATACGCAGTATTTT. This gives the protein CASSSLMFSGTDTQYF.

The chain employs TRBV29-1 and TRBJ2-4, with a weak D call TRBD2 (6 bases). Germline CDR1 and CDR2: SQVTM and ANQGSEA. The CDR3 totals 17 residues. V shed 1 base and J shed 0 bases, with 16 bases lying between them. This CDR3 reads CSVEGRLGDLAKNIQYF. CDR3 DNA: TGCAGCGTTGAAGGAAGGTTAGGGGACTTAGCCAAAAACATTCAGTACTTC.

The chain's CDR3 is CASSNTQGPGELFF. In DNA form, the CDR3 reads TGCGCCAGCAGCAACACGCAGGGGCCCGGGGAGCTGTTTTTT. The V gene is TRBV4-1, the J gene TRBJ2-2, with D perhaps matching TRBD1 (6 bases). The V gene's germline CDR1 is MGHRA and CDR2 YSYEKL. The CDR3 runs 14 residues. Trimming shortened V by 5 bases and J by 6 bases, and 13 bases separated the two germline ends.

This clone was found a few times. The rearrangement links TRBV28 to TRBJ1-1; D unclear. Trimming removed 1 base at V and 5 bases at J, with 8 bases between. The CDR3 has 13 residues. Germline lookup yields CDR1 MDHEN and CDR2 SYDVKM. The CDR3 sequence: CASSLLGRTEAFF. The CDR3 DNA reads TGTGCCAGCAGTTTATTGGGTCGGACTGAAGCTTTCTTT.

This clone was detected only a few times. The J gene is TRBJ2-7, the V gene TRBV4-2; D call uncertain. This CDR3 has 14 amino acids. The V end lost 8 bases, the J end lost 2 bases, and 16 bases lay between the germline ends. The germline CDR1 and CDR2 sequences are LGHNA and YNFKEQ. The CDR3 DNA sequence: TGTGCCAGCTCCCGCCAGGCTACGACCTACGAGCAGTACTTC. This codes for CASSRQATTYEQYF.

The chain couples TRBV14 to TRBJ1-2; TRBD1 might be the D (5 bases). The germline gives CDR1 SGHDN, CDR2 FVKESK. CDR3 size: 14 residues. Trimming stripped 5 bases from V and 7 bases from J, with 17 bases between. CDR3 loop: CASSSRQRPSGYTF. Here the CDR3 DNA reads TGTGCCAGCAGCTCCCGACAGCGCCCTAGTGGCTACACCTTC.

The rearrangement uses TRBV7-8 and TRBJ2-5, with TRBD2 matching over 13 bases. V shed 4 bases, J shed 2 bases, and the junction held 1 base outside the gene matches. Germline V lookup: CDR1 SGHVS, CDR2 FQNEAQ. CDR3 length equals 15 residues. The CDR3 protein is CASSSGLAGQETQYF. The CDR3 nucleotides read TGTGCCAGCAGCTCGGGACTAGCGGGGCAAGAGACCCAGTACTTC.

The chain carries TRBV9 and TRBJ2-3; D is perhaps TRBD1 or TRBD2 (5 bases each). Germline CDR1 reads SGDLS; CDR2 reads YYNGEE. Trimming pared 0 bases from V and 6 bases from J, leaving 17 bases between. The CDR3 sequence is 16 residues long. CDR3 protein: CASSVDGTSGADTQYF. The CDR3 coding sequence is TGTGCCAGCAGCGTAGACGGGACCTCCGGCGCGGATACGCAGTATTTT.

This sequence joins TRBV24-1 and TRBJ2-6; D is possibly TRBD1 (5 bases). Germline V gene data show CDR1 as KGHDR and CDR2 as SFDVKD. V dropped 7 bases and J dropped 2 bases, with 23 bases sitting between them. This CDR3 is 19 amino acids long. The DNA for the CDR3 is TGTGCCACCAGGCCCCCAAGGGCAAGGGGAAAAGCTGGGGCCAACGTCCTGACTTTC. Translation gives CATRPPRARGKAGANVLTF.

CDR3 loop: CASSSRVTGNTEAFF. For the CDR3, the DNA is TGTGCCAGCAGCTCCCGGGTGACAGGCAACACTGAAGCTTTCTTT. The genes are TRBV7-9 and TRBJ1-1; D possibly corresponds to TRBD1 (6 bases). The CDR3 consists of 15 residues. V was clipped by 4 bases and J by 2 bases, with 14 bases between them. Germline V gene sequence: CDR1 SEHNR, CDR2 FQNEAQ (reference sequence).

By frequency in the sample, this clone is medium-sized (0.01 to 0.1%). The gene calls are TRBV7-3 and TRBJ2-7; possibly TRBD1 or TRBD2 for D (5 bases each). The CDR3 consists of 15 residues. Germline CDR1 SGHTA, CDR2 FQGTGA. V lost 1 base, J lost 1 base, and 11 bases lay in between. The CDR3 sequence is CASSLNPGRSYEQYF. The CDR3 DNA reads as TGTGCCAGCAGCTTAAATCCGGGACGGTCCTACGAGCAGTACTTC. The variable domain in full, with the rest retrieved from reference TRBV7-3 and TRBJ2-7, is GAGVSQTPSNKVTEKGKYVELRCDPISGHTALYWYRQSLGQGPEFLIYFQGTGAADDSGLPNDRFFAVRPEGSVSTLKIQRTERGDSAVYLCASSLNPGRSYEQYFGPGTRLTVT.

The V gene is TRBV4-2, the J gene TRBJ1-1; TRBD1 aligns across 8 bases. The CDR3 is 16 amino acids. V was clipped by 4 bases and J by 0 bases; unmatched bases: 7. CDR1 LGHNA and CDR2 YNFKEQ come from the germline V gene. The CDR3 DNA follows: TGTGCCAGCAGCCCGAACAGGGGGACGATGAACACTGAAGCTTTCTTT. Protein: CASSPNRGTMNTEAFF.

This clone came up once. The chain has TRBV10-2 and TRBJ2-5; 11 positions match TRBD2. CDR1 and CDR2 (germline): WSHSY, SAAADI. The V gene end was trimmed by 2 bases and the J gene end by 5 bases; junction bases not matched to a gene: 7. This CDR3 has 16 residues. The CDR3 here is CASSEAPGLAAETQYF. DNA of the CDR3: TGCGCCAGCAGTGAGGCACCGGGACTAGCGGCCGAGACCCAGTACTTC.

The chain carries TRBV5-1 and TRBJ1-5; TRBD1 matches at 9 bases. The CDR3 loop spans 14 amino acids. The V gene end was trimmed by 5 bases and the J gene end by 1 base; junction bases not matched to a gene: 1. Per the germline V gene, CDR1 is SGHRS and CDR2 is YFSETQ. CDR3 coding DNA: TGCGCCAGCAGTACAGGGGGCAGCAATCAGCCCCAGCATTTT. Protein sequence: CASSTGGSNQPQHF.

This chain joins TRBV15 and TRBJ2-1; 13 bases align to TRBD2. With V trimmed by 5 bases and J by 7 bases, 8 bases remained unmatched. The CDR3 has 16 amino acids. Germline V lookup: CDR1 LNHNV, CDR2 YYDKDF (reference sequence). CDR3 loop: CATSGRTSGSGNEQFF. The CDR3 nucleotides read TGTGCCACCAGCGGCCGGACTAGCGGGAGTGGGAATGAGCAGTTCTTC.

The chain couples TRBV7-2 to TRBJ1-5; 7 bases are a match to TRBD1. J was trimmed by 2 bases and V by 2 bases; bases with no gene match: 3. Germline V gene sequence: CDR1 SGHTA, CDR2 FQGNSA. There are 15 residues in the CDR3. This chain's CDR3 is CASSLKGAGNQPQHF. CDR3 DNA: TGTGCCAGCAGCTTAAAGGGGGCGGGCAATCAGCCCCAGCATTTT. Full variable domain (rest looked up from reference TRBV7-2 and TRBJ1-5): GAGVSQSPSNKVTEKGKDVELRCDPISGHTALYWYRQSLGQGLEFLIYFQGNSAPDKSGLPSDRFSAERTGGSVSTLTIQRTQQEDSAVYLCASSLKGAGNQPQHFGDGTRLSIL.

V is TRBV7-9 and J is TRBJ2-1, with 9 bases that match TRBD2. Per the germline V gene, CDR1 is SEHNR and CDR2 is FQNEAQ (reference sequence). This CDR3 is 16 amino acids long. V trimming: 0 bases; J trimming: 8 bases; junction bases outside the gene matches: 8. The CDR3 sequence: CASSLARPSGIHEQFF. The DNA of the CDR3 is TGTGCCAGCAGCTTAGCGAGGCCTAGCGGGATTCATGAGCAGTTCTTC.

CDR3 in amino acids: CASSYGLSGGVNEQFF. The CDR3 coding sequence is TGTGCCAGCAGTTACGGTTTGTCAGGGGGTGTCAATGAGCAGTTCTTC. The V call is TRBV6-2 or TRBV6-3, the J call TRBJ2-1; 7 bases are a match to TRBD1. Germline V gene sequence: CDR1 MNHEY, CDR2 SVGEGT. The J segment lost 6 bases and the V segment lost 2 bases, leaving 10 bases of the junction unmatched. CDR3 length equals 16 residues.

This clone was observed once. The genes are TRBV6-4 and TRBJ2-1, with a possible D match to TRBD2 (6 bases). The length of the CDR3 is 16 residues. Between the trimmed V and J ends, which lost 0 bases and 0 bases, there was a span of 9 bases. In germline, CDR1 is MRHNA, CDR2 SNTAGT. CDR3 amino acids: CASSDSSGHSYNEQFF. In DNA, the CDR3 is TGTGCCAGCAGTGACTCAAGCGGGCACTCCTACAATGAGCAGTTCTTC.

CDR3 DNA sequence: TGTGCAAGTCGCTTAGTGTGGACTTTGTGCACCGGGGAGCTGTTTTTT. Amino acid sequence: CASRLVWTLCTGELFF. V usage is TRBV12-2 and J usage is TRBJ2-2; the listed D gene, TRBD2, was not tested against the DNA. TRBV12-2 constitutes a pseudogene. The CDR3 runs 16 residues.

This chain links TRBV12-3 or TRBV12-4 with TRBJ1-5, with D uncertain. Trimming took off 3 bases at V and 4 bases at J, with 7 bases between the two ends. This CDR3 is built from 13 residues. The CDR3 nucleotides read TGTGCCAGCAGTTTTGGCAGAAATCAGCCCCAGCATTTT. Protein: CASSFGRNQPQHF.

This sequence joins TRBV4-3 and TRBJ2-1, with 8 bases identical to TRBD2. The ends lost 0 bases at V and 3 bases at J; junction bases unmatched: 4. Looked up from germline, CDR1 is LGHNA and CDR2 is YSLEER. The CDR3 contains 16 residues. CDR3 coding DNA: TGCGCCAGCAGCCAAGATCGAAGCGGGGGCTACAATGAGCAGTTCTTC. Residues: CASSQDRSGGYNEQFF.

The chain links TRBV7-8 to TRBJ2-1; D is unresolved. The CDR3 length is 16 residues. The V end lost 3 bases, the J end lost 2 bases, and 14 bases lay between the germline ends. Per the germline V gene, CDR1 is SGHVS and CDR2 is FQNEAQ. CDR3 sequence reads: CASSFTRPSPYNEQFF. The DNA of the CDR3 is TGTGCCAGCAGCTTTACCCGGCCTTCTCCCTACAATGAGCAGTTCTTC.